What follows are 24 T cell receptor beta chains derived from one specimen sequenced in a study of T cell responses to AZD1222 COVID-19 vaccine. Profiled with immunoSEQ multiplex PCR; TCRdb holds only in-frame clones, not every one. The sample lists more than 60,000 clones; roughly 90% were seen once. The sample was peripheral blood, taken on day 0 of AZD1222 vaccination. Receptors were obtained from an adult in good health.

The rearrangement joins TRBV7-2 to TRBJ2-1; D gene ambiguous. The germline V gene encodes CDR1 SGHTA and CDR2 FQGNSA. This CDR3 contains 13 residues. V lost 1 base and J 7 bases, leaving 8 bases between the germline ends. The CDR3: CASSLERRNEQFF. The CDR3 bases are TGTGCCAGCAGCTTAGAGAGGCGGAATGAGCAGTTCTTC.

The CDR3 nucleotides are TGCGCCAGCAGCTTGGGTTCAAGCCACAATGAGCAGTTCTTC. Protein product: CASSLGSSHNEQFF. The chain employs TRBV5-1 and TRBJ2-1; no clear D gene. V was clipped by 0 bases and J by 5 bases, with 9 bases between them. This CDR3 has 14 amino acids. Germline CDR1 and CDR2: SGHRS and YFSETQ.

The CDR3 DNA reads TGTGCCAGCAGCCAAGGCTTAGGTCGGACCGGGGAGCTGTTTTTT. Translation gives CASSQGLGRTGELFF. The V and J genes are TRBV3-1 (or the pseudogene TRBV3-2) and TRBJ2-2; D ambiguous. The CDR3 loop spans 15 amino acids. The V gene's germline CDR1 is LGHDT and CDR2 YNNKEL (reference sequence). Trimming pared 1 base from V and 5 bases from J, leaving 11 bases between.

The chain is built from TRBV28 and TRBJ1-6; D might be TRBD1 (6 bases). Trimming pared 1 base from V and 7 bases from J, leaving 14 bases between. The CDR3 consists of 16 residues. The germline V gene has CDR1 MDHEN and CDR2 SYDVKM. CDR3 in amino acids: CASSLSPGQGNSPLHF. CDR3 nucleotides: TGTGCCAGCAGTTTATCACCAGGCCAGGGGAATTCACCCCTCCACTTT.

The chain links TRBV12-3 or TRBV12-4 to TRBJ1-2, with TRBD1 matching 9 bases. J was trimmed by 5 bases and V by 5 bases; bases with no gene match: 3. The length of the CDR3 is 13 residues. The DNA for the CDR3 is TGTGCCAGCAGTGTCGGACAGGGGTATGGCTACACCTTC. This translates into CASSVGQGYGYTF.

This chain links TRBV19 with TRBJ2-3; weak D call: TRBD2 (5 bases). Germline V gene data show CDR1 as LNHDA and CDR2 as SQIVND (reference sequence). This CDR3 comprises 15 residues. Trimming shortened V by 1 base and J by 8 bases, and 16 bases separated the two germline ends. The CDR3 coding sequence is TGTGCCAGTAGTATAGGGCTAGCTGATTCCCGTACGCAGTATTTT. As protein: CASSIGLADSRTQYF.

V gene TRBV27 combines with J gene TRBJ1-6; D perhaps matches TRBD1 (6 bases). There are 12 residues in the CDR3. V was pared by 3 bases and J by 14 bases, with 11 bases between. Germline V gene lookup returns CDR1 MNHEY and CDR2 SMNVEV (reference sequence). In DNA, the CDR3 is TGTGCCAGCAGTTTCAACAGGGCCACCCTCCACTTT. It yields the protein CASSFNRATLHF.

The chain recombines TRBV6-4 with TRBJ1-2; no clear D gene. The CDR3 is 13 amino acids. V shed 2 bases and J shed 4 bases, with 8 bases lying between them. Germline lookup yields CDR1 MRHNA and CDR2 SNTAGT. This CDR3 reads CASSDDGVYGYTF. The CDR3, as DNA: TGTGCCAGCAGTGACGATGGGGTCTATGGCTACACCTTC.

CDR3 sequence reads: CASSITPIRETQYF. In DNA, the CDR3 is TGTGCCAGCAGCATAACCCCAATACGGGAGACCCAGTACTTC. The chain is built from TRBV5-4 and TRBJ2-5; D remains ambiguous. Germline values: CDR1 SGHNT, CDR2 YYREEE (reference sequence). The CDR3 runs 14 residues. V was shortened by 4 bases and J by 5 bases, with 15 bases between the two germline ends. The complete variable domain, with remaining parts taken from reference TRBV5-4 and TRBJ2-5, reads ETGVTQSPTHLIKTRGQQVTLRCSSQSGHNTVSWYQQALGQGPQFIFQYYREEENGRGNFPPRFSGLQFPNYSSELNVNALELDDSALYLCASSITPIRETQYFGPGTRLLVL.

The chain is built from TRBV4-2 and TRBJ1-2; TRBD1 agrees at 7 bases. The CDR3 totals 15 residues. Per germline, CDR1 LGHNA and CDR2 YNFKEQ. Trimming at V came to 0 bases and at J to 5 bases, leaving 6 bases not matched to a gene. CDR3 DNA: TGTGCCAGCAGCCAAGAGCCGACAGGGCCGTATGGCTACACCTTC. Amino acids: CASSQEPTGPYGYTF.

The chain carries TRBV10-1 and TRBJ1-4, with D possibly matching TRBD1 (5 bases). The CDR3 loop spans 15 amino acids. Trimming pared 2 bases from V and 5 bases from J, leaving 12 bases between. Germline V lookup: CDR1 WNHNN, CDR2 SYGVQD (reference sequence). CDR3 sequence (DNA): TGCGCCAGCAGTGAGGGTCCTTCAGGGAATGAAAAACTGTTTTTT. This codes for CASSEGPSGNEKLFF.

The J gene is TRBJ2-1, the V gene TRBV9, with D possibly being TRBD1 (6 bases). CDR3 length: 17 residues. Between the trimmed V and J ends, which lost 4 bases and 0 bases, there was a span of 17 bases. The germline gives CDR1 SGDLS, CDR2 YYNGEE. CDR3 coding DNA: TGTGCCAGCAGCCCAGGGACCAGGGGATACTCCTACAATGAGCAGTTCTTC. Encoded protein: CASSPGTRGYSYNEQFF.

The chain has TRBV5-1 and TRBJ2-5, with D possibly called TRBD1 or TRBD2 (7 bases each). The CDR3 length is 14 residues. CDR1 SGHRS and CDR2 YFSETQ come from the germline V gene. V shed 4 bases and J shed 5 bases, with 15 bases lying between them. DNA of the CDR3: TGCGCCAGCAGCCCCAACAGGGGAGGGGAGACCCAGTACTTC. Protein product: CASSPNRGGETQYF.

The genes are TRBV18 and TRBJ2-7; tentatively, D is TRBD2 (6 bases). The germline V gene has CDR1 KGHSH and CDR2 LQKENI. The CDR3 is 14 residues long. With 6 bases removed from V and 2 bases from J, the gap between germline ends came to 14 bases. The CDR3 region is CASSGAGSTYEQYF. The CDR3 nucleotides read TGTGCCAGCTCCGGTGCGGGATCAACCTACGAGCAGTACTTC.

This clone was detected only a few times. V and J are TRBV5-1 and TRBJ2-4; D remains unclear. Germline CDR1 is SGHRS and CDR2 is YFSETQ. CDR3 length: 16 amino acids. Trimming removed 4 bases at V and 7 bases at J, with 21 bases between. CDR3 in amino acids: CASSASLSGSLNIQYF. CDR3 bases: TGCGCCAGCAGCGCGAGCCTATCGGGCTCTCTGAACATTCAGTACTTC.

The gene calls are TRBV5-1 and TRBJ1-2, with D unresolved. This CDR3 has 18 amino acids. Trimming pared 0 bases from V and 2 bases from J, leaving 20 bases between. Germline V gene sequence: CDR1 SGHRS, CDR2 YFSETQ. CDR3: CASSLDVIGRSRNYGYTF. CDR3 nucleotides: TGCGCCAGCAGCTTGGACGTAATCGGCAGGTCCCGCAACTATGGCTACACCTTC.

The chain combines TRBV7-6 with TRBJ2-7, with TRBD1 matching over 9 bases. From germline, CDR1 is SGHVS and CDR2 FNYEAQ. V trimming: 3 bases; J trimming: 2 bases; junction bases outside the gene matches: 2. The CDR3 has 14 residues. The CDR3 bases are TGTGCCAGCAGCTTCGGGACAGGGACCTACGAGCAGTACTTC. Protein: CASSFGTGTYEQYF. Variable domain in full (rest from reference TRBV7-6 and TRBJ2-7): GAGVSQSPRYKVTKRGQDVALRCDPISGHVSLYWYRQALGQGPEFLTYFNYEAQQDKSGLPNDRFSAERPEGSISTLTIQRTEQRDSAMYRCASSFGTGTYEQYFGPGTRLTVT.

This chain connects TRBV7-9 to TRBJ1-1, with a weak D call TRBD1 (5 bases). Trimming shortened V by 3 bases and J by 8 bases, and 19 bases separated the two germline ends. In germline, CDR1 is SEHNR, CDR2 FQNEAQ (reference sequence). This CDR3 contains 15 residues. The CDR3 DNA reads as TGTGCCAGCAGCTTTGGTTGGGGCTCACCGTTGGAAGCTTTCTTT. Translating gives CASSFGWGSPLEAFF.

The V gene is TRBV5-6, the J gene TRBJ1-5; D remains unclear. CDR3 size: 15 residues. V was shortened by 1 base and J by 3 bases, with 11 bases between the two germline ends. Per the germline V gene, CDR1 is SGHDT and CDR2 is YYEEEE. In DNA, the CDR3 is TGTGCCAGCAGCTTGAATTGGGAGAACAATCAGCCCCAGCATTTT. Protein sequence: CASSLNWENNQPQHF.

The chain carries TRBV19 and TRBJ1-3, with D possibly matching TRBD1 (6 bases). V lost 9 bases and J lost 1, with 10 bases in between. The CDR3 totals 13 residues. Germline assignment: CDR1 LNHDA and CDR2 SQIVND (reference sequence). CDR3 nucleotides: TGTGCCAGCGGGACAACTTCTGGAAACACCATATATTTT. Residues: CASGTTSGNTIYF.

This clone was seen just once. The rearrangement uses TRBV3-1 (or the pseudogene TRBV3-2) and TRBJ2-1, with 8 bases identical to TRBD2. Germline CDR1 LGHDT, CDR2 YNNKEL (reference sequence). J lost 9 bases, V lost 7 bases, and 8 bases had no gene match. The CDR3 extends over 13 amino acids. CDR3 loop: CASTPRGGSEQFF. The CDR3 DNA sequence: TGTGCCAGCACCCCCCGGGGGGGCAGTGAGCAGTTCTTC.

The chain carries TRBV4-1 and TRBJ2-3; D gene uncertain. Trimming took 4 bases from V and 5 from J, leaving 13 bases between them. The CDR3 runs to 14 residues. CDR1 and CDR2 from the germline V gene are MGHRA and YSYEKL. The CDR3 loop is CASSPDSLGDTQYF. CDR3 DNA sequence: TGCGCCAGCAGCCCAGACTCCCTTGGAGATACGCAGTATTTT.

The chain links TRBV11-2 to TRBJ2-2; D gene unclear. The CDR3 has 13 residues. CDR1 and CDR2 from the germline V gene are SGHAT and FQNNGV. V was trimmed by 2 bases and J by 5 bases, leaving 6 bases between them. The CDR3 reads CASSLLETGELFF. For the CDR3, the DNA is TGTGCCAGCAGCTTACTGGAGACCGGGGAGCTGTTTTTT.

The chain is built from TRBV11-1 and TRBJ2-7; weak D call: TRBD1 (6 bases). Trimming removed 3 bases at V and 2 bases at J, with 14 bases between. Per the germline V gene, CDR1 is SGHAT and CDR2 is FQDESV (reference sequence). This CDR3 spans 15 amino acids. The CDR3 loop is CASSFSGQPAYEQYF. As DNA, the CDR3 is TGTGCCAGCAGCTTCTCCGGACAGCCCGCCTACGAGCAGTACTTC.